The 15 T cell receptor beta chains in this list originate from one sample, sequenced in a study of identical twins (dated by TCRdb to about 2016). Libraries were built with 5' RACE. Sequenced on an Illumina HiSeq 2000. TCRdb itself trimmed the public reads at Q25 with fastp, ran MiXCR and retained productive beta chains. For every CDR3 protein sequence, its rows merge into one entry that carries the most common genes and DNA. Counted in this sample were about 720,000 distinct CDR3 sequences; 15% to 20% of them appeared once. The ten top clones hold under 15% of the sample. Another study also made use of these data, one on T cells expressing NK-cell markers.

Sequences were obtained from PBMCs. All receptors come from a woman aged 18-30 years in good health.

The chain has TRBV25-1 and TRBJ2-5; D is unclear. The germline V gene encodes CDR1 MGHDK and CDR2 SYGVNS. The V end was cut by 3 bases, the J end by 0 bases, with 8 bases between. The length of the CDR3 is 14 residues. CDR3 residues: CASSDLQNQETQYF. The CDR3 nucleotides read TGTGCCAGCAGTGACCTACAAAACCAAGAGACCCAGTACTTC.

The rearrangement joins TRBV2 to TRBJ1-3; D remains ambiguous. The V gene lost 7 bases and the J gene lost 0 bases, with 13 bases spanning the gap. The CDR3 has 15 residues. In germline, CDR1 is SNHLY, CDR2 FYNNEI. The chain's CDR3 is CASKSTPSSGNTIYF. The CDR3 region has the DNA TGTGCCAGCAAATCCACCCCGTCCTCTGGAAACACCATATATTTT.

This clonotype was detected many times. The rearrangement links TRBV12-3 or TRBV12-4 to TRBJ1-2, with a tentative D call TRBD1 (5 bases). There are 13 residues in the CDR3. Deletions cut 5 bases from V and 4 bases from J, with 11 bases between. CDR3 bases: TGTGCCAGCAGTGAGACAGCGATCTATGGCTACACCTTC. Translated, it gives CASSETAIYGYTF.

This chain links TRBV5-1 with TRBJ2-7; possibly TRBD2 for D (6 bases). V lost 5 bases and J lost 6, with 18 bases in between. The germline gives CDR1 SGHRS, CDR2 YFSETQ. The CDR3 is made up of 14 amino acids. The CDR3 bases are TGCGCCAGCAGTGGCCGGGACTCTCCCCCCGAGCAGTACTTC. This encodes CASSGRDSPPEQYF.

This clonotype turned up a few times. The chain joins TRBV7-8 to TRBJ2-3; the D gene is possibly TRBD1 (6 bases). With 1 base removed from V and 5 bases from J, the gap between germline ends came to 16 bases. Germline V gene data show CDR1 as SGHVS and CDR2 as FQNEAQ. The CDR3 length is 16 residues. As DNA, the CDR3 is TGTGCCAGCAGCTTAGTTTCCAGGGGTCGTAGAGATACGCAGTATTTT. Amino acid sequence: CASSLVSRGRRDTQYF.

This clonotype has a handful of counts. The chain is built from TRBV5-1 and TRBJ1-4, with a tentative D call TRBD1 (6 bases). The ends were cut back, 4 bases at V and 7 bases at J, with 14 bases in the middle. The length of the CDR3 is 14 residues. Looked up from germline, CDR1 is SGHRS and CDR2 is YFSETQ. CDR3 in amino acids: CASSHFGGREKLFF. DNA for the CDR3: TGCGCCAGCAGCCACTTCGGGGGGCGTGAAAAACTGTTTTTT.

The CDR3 nucleotides read TGTGCCAGCAGCTCGGTTACCGGGCTCAATCAGCCCCAGCATTTT. This translates into CASSSVTGLNQPQHF. The chain links TRBV5-6 to TRBJ1-5; D unresolved. This CDR3 is 15 amino acids long. Germline CDR1 reads SGHDT; CDR2 reads YYEEEE. V was clipped by 3 bases and J by 3 bases, with 13 bases between them.

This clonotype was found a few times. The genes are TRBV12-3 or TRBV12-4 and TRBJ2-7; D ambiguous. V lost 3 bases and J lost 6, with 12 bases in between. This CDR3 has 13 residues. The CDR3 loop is CASSLADRSEQYF. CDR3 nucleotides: TGTGCCAGCAGTTTGGCCGATCGGAGCGAGCAGTACTTC.

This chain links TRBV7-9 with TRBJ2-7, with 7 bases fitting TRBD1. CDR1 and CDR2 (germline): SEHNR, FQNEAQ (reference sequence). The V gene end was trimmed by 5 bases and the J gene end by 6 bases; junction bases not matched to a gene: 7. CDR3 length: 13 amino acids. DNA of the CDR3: TGTGCCAGCAGCCCCAGGACAGGTTTCGAGCAGTACTTC. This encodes CASSPRTGFEQYF.

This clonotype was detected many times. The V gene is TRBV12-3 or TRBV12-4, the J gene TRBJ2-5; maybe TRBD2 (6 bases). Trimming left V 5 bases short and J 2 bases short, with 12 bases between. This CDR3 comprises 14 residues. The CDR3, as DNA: TGTGCCAGCAGTCTTCGTAGCGGACAAGAGACCCAGTACTTC. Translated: CASSLRSGQETQYF.

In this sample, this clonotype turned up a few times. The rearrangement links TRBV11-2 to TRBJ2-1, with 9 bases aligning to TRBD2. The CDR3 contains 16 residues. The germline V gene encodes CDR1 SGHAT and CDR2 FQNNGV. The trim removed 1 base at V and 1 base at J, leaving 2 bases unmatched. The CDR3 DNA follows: TGTGCCAGCAGCTTAGCAAGCGGGGGGTCCTACAATGAGCAGTTCTTC. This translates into CASSLASGGSYNEQFF.

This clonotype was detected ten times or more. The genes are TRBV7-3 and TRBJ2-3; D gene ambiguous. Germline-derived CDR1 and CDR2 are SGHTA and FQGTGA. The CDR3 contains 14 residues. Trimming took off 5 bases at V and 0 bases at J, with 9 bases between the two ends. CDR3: CASSDRLSTDTQYF. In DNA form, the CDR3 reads TGTGCCAGCAGCGACCGGTTGAGCACAGATACGCAGTATTTT.

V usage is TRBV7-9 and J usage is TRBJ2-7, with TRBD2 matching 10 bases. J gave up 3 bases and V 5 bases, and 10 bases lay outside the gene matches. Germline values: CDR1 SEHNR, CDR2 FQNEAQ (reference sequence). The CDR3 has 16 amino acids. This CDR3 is CASSHRTSGPLYEQYF. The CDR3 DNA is TGTGCCAGCAGCCACCGGACTAGCGGTCCCCTCTACGAGCAGTACTTC. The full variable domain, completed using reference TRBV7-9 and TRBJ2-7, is DTGVSQNPRHKITKRGQNVTFRCDPISEHNRLYWYRQTLGQGPEFLTYFQNEAQLEKSRLLSDRFSAERPKGSFSTLEIQRTEQGDSAMYLCASSHRTSGPLYEQYFGPGTRLTVT.

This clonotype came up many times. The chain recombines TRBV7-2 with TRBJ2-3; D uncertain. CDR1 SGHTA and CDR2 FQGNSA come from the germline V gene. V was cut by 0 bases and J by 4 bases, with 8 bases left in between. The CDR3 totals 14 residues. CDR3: CASSLAVNADTQYF. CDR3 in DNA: TGTGCCAGCAGCTTAGCTGTGAACGCAGATACGCAGTATTTT.

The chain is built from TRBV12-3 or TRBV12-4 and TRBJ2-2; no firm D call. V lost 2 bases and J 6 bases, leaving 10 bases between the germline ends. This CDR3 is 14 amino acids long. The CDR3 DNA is TGTGCCAGCAGTTTAAGACTCCCGGCCGGGGAGCTGTTTTTT. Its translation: CASSLRLPAGELFF.